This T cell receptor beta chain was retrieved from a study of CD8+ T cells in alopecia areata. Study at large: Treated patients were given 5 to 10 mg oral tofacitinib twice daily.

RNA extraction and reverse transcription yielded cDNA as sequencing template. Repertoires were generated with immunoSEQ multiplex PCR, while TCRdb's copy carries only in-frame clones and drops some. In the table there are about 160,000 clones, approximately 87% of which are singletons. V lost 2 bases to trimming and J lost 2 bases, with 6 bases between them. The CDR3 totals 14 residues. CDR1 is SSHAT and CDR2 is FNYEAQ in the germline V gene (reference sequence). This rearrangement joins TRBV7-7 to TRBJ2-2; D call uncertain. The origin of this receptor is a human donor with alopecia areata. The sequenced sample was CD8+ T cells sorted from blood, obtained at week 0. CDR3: CASSLYRNTGELFF. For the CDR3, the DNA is TGTGCCAGCAGCTTATACCGAAACACCGGGGAGCTGTTTTTT.